Listed here is a single T cell receptor (beta chain). This record comes from a study of blood T cell repertoires in COVID-19. At the level of the study: Whether acute or convalescent, the COVID-19 samples came from the United States, Italy and Spain.

This CDR3 comprises 12 residues. V lost 7 bases and J lost 7, with 11 bases in between. Clones were read by immunoSEQ multiplex PCR, and TCRdb kept only the in-frame ones, dropping some. The data show some 380,000 clones, around 90% seen once. Clinical history as reported by participants underpinned cohort assignment. The source material was PBMCs or T cells enriched from blood (not recorded which). The chain is built from TRBV12-3 or TRBV12-4 and TRBJ2-1, with TRBD1 as a possible D gene (5 bases). This receptor was taken from a woman in her 40s with acute COVID-19. The CDR3 loop reads CASMTVNNEQFF. For the CDR3, the DNA is TGTGCCAGCATGACAGTTAATAATGAGCAGTTCTTC.